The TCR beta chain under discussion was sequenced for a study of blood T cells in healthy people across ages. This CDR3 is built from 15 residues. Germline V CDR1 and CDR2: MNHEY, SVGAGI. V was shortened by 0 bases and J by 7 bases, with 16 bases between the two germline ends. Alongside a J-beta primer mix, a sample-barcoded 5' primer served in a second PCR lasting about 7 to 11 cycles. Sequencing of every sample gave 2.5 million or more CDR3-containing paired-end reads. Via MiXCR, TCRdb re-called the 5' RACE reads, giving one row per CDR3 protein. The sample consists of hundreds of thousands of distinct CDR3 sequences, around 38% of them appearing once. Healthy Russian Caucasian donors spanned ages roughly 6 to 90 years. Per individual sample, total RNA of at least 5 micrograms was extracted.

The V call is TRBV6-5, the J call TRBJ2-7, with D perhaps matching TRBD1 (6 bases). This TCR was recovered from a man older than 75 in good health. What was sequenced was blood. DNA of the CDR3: TGTGCCAGCAGTTACTCCCGGGACAATTACAATGAGCAGTACTTC. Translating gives CASSYSRDNYNEQYF.